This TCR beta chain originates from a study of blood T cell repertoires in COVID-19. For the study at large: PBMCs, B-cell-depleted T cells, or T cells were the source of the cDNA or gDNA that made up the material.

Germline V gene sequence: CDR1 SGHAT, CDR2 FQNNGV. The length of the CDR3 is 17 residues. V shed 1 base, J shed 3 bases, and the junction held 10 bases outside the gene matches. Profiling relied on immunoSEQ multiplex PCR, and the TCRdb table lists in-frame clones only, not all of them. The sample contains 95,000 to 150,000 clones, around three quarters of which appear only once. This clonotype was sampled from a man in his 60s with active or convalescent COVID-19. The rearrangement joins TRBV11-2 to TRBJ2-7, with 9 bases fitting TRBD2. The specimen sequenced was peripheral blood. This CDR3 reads CASSLVPPTSGRYEQYF. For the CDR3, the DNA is TGTGCCAGCAGCTTAGTCCCCCCGACTAGCGGTCGCTACGAGCAGTACTTC.